This note documents a single TCR beta chain sequence. Its antigen is not identified. This sample is part of a study of cytomegalovirus exposure and HLA in healthy donors. Findings and limits, study-wide: TCR beta sequences reportedly predicted the HLA-A and HLA-B alleles of most subjects accurately.

V shed 0 bases and J 9 bases; nucleotides not matched to a gene: 8. The CDR3 covers 15 residues. Germline lookup yields CDR1 LGHNA and CDR2 YNFKEQ. 60 Vbeta and 13 Jbeta primers were used in PCR. Profiled with immunoSEQ multiplex PCR; TCRdb holds only in-frame clones, not every one. The profile shows over 150,000 clones, around 83% of them singletons. This chain joins TRBV4-2 and TRBJ2-1; 7 bases map to TRBD2. The specimen sequenced was PBMCs. This receptor was obtained from a woman between 50 and 59 years old in good health and CMV-seropositive. CDR3 bases: TGTGCCAGCAGCCAAGATCCGACTAGCCAGATTGAGCAGTTCTTC. Protein: CASSQDPTSQIEQFF.